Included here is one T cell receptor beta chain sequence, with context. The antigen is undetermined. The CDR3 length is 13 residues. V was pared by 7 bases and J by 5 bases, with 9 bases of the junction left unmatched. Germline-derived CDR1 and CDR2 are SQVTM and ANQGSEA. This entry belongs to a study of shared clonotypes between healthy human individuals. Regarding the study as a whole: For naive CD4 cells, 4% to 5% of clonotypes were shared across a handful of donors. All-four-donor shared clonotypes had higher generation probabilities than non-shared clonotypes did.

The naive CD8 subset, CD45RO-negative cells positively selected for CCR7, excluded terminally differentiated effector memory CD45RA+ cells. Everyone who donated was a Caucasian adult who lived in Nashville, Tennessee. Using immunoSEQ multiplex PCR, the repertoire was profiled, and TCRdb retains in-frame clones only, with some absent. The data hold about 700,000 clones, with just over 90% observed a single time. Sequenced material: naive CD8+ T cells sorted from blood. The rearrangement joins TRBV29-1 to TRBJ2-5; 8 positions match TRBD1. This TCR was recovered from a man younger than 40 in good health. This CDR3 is CSAIPGGGETQYF. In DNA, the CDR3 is TGCAGCGCCATCCCAGGGGGCGGGGAGACCCAGTACTTC.